These 19 T cell receptor beta chains came from one sample sequenced in a study of beta chain features in type 1 diabetes. The isolated RNA, all of it, was reverse transcribed, so expressed TCRB transcripts were what got sequenced. Generated by immunoSEQ multiplex PCR, the TCRdb table keeps only in-frame clones and is missing some. There are around 250,000 clones in the sample; roughly an eighth occur only once, and about 0.026% lies in the top ten. Sequenced: naive CD4+ T cells from blood. The receptor source for this set is a woman aged 40 to 50 in good health.

In nucleotides, the CDR3 is TGTGCCAGCAGGGAACGAACGGGTGGAGGGAATTCACCCCTCCACTTT. Protein product: CASRERTGGGNSPLHF. The chain links TRBV2 to TRBJ1-6, with unresolved D. The V gene lost 6 bases and the J gene lost 7 bases, with 19 bases spanning the gap. This CDR3 comprises 16 residues. Germline CDR1 reads SNHLY; CDR2 reads FYNNEI. Supplemented by reference TRBV2 and TRBJ1-6, the full variable domain reads EPEVTQTPSHQVTQMGQEVILRCVPISNHLYFYWYRQILGQKVEFLVSFYNNEISEKSEIFDDQFSVERPDGSNFTLKIRSTKLEDSAMYFCASRERTGGGNSPLHFGNGTRLTVT.

Here the CDR3 reads CASSQDLGLAVNTGELFF. The CDR3 nucleotides are TGCGCCAGCAGCCAAGATCTGGGACTAGCGGTTAACACCGGGGAGCTGTTTTTT. This chain links TRBV4-1 with TRBJ2-2; TRBD2 aligns across 11 bases. The CDR3 runs to 18 residues. V lost 0 bases and J lost 2; bases outside the gene matches: 5. Looked up from germline, CDR1 is MGHRA and CDR2 is YSYEKL.

The CDR3 region has the DNA TGCGCCAGCAGCCAATCCCCGGGGGGCAGGGGTATAACCGGGGAGCTGTTTTTT. Translation gives CASSQSPGGRGITGELFF. This chain uses TRBV4-3 with TRBJ2-2; D possibly corresponds to TRBD2 (7 bases). Trimming took off 2 bases at V and 5 bases at J, with 21 bases between the two ends. This CDR3 region has 18 residues. The germline V gene encodes CDR1 LGHNA and CDR2 YSLEER.

The chain recombines TRBV11-2 with TRBJ1-1; D remains ambiguous. In germline, CDR1 is SGHAT, CDR2 FQNNGV. The CDR3 totals 11 residues. Trimming removed 3 bases at V and 7 bases at J, with 6 bases between. The chain's CDR3 is CASSFRLEAFF. CDR3 sequence (DNA): TGTGCCAGCAGCTTCAGACTTGAAGCTTTCTTT.

The chain joins TRBV19 to TRBJ2-3; tentatively, D is TRBD1 (6 bases). This CDR3 comprises 13 residues. Trimming took off 7 bases at V and 1 base at J, with 9 bases between the two ends. Germline values: CDR1 LNHDA, CDR2 SQIVND (reference sequence). CDR3 amino acids: CASNQGRTDTQYF. The DNA of the CDR3 is TGTGCCAGTAACCAGGGGCGCACAGATACGCAGTATTTT.

This clone showed up just a few times. Here the CDR3 reads CASSQGQTQYF. DNA of the CDR3: TGTGCCAGCAGCCAGGGGCAGACCCAGTACTTC. This chain links TRBV6-5 with TRBJ2-5, with a weak D call TRBD1 (6 bases). CDR1 is MNHEY, CDR2 SVGAGI, per germline. Trimming took 6 bases from V and 6 from J, leaving 8 bases between them. CDR3 size: 11 residues.

The chain carries TRBV11-2 and TRBJ2-1; D gene ambiguous. The germline V and J ends were trimmed by 7 bases and 7 bases, with 8 bases remaining between them. CDR3 length: 11 residues. Germline CDR1 and CDR2: SGHAT and FQNNGV. CDR3 amino acids: CASTPRNEQFF. As DNA, the CDR3 is TGTGCCAGCACCCCTAGGAATGAGCAGTTCTTC.

V is TRBV7-2 and J is TRBJ2-5; TRBD2 agrees at 11 bases. Unmatched junction bases numbered 1, after V lost 3 bases and J lost 4 bases. CDR1 and CDR2 from the germline V gene are SGHTA and FQGNSA. The CDR3 sequence is 14 residues long. The CDR3 is CASSFLAGGETQYF. For the CDR3, the DNA is TGTGCCAGCAGCTTTCTAGCGGGGGGAGAGACCCAGTACTTC.

J is TRBJ2-5 and V is TRBV5-1; perhaps TRBD1 as D (6 bases). The V end lost 2 bases, the J end lost 7 bases, and 18 bases lay between the germline ends. Germline assignment: CDR1 SGHRS and CDR2 YFSETQ. The CDR3 consists of 15 residues. The CDR3 sequence is CASSLNGQSTMTQYF. The CDR3 coding sequence is TGCGCCAGCAGCTTAAACGGACAGTCCACTATGACCCAGTACTTC.

Only a few counts were recorded for this clone. V gene TRBV4-1 combines with J gene TRBJ2-1, with 7 bases aligning to TRBD1. Germline V gene lookup returns CDR1 MGHRA and CDR2 YSYEKL. Trimming at V came to 3 bases and at J to 0 bases, leaving 8 bases not matched to a gene. This CDR3 spans 17 amino acids. CDR3 sequence: CASSHLLTGVSYNEQFF. CDR3 nucleotide sequence: TGCGCCAGCAGCCATCTCCTTACAGGGGTCTCCTACAATGAGCAGTTCTTC.

This clone was recorded a few times. The V call is TRBV9, the J call TRBJ2-3; D call uncertain. This CDR3 comprises 14 residues. V gave up 3 bases and J gave up 2 bases, with 10 bases separating them. Germline V lookup: CDR1 SGDLS, CDR2 YYNGEE. CDR3 in amino acids: CASSAHTDTDTQYF. The CDR3, as DNA: TGTGCCAGCAGCGCTCATACAGACACAGATACGCAGTATTTT.

This clone was seen repeatedly, ten times or more. The chain uses TRBV7-9 and TRBJ2-7, with D tentatively TRBD1 (5 bases). Germline V gene data show CDR1 as SEHNR and CDR2 as FQNEAQ (reference sequence). The ends were cut back, 4 bases at V and 12 bases at J, with 13 bases in the middle. The CDR3 has 11 amino acids. The CDR3 reads CASSSDLGPYF. CDR3 nucleotide sequence: TGTGCCAGCAGCTCTGATCTGGGGCCGTACTTC.

The chain uses TRBV6-6 and TRBJ1-3; no definite D call. The ends were cut back, 7 bases at V and 4 bases at J, with 14 bases in the middle. Per the germline V gene, CDR1 is MNHNY and CDR2 is SVGAGI (reference sequence). This CDR3 region has 14 residues. CDR3: CASTDTRAGNTIYF. As DNA, the CDR3 is TGTGCCAGCACCGATACCCGCGCGGGAAACACCATATATTTT.

This clone came up a few times. The chain is built from TRBV9 and TRBJ1-2; 9 nucleotides align to TRBD1. Trimming cost V 0 bases and J 2 bases; bases outside gene matches: 5. From germline, CDR1 is SGDLS and CDR2 YYNGEE. This CDR3 spans 16 amino acids. The CDR3 sequence: CASSVENRGRNYGYTF. The CDR3 DNA sequence: TGTGCCAGCAGCGTAGAAAACAGGGGGCGCAACTATGGCTACACCTTC.

CDR3 in DNA: TGTGCCAGCAGTGAAGATCTTACAGCTATGAACACTGAAGCTTTCTTT. Translated: CASSEDLTAMNTEAFF. The chain links TRBV6-1 to TRBJ1-1; D is unclear. Germline loops: CDR1 MNHNS, CDR2 SASEGT. The CDR3 is 16 amino acids. The V gene lost 1 base and the J gene lost 0 bases, with 12 bases spanning the gap.

This chain connects TRBV5-1 to TRBJ2-3, with D perhaps matching TRBD1 (5 bases). Germline lookup yields CDR1 SGHRS and CDR2 YFSETQ. CDR3 size: 14 residues. Trimming shortened V by 4 bases and J by 0 bases, and 9 bases separated the two germline ends. The CDR3 spells CASSPTDSTDTQYF. CDR3 DNA: TGCGCCAGCAGCCCGACAGATAGCACAGATACGCAGTATTTT.

The chain employs TRBV5-1 and TRBJ2-3; D remains unclear. This CDR3 has 14 residues. Trimming left V 3 bases short and J 2 bases short, with 10 bases between. CDR1 and CDR2 from the germline V gene are SGHRS and YFSETQ. The CDR3 nucleotides are TGCGCCAGCAGCTGGCTAGAACCCACAGATACGCAGTATTTT. This encodes CASSWLEPTDTQYF.

The chain combines TRBV6-1 with TRBJ1-2; D gene unclear. Germline assignment: CDR1 MNHNS and CDR2 SASEGT. CDR3 size: 13 residues. Trimming left V 4 bases short and J 0 bases short, with 6 bases between. The CDR3 region has the DNA TGTGCCAGCAGTGCGCGGGCTAACTATGGCTACACCTTC. Encoded protein: CASSARANYGYTF.

The chain combines TRBV7-2 with TRBJ2-7; 9 nucleotides align to TRBD1. CDR3 size: 16 residues. Germline values: CDR1 SGHTA, CDR2 FQGNSA. The V and J ends lost 5 bases and 2 bases, in that order; junction bases with no gene match: 10. In nucleotides, the CDR3 is TGTGCCAGCAGCCCAATAGGGCGGGACAGGGCCTACGAGCAGTACTTC. Amino acids: CASSPIGRDRAYEQYF.